A single sample is the source of the 2 T cell receptor beta chains below, sequenced in a study of cytomegalovirus exposure and HLA in healthy donors. The PCR made use of 60 Vbeta and 13 Jbeta primers. Using immunoSEQ multiplex PCR, the repertoire was profiled, and TCRdb retains in-frame clones only, with some absent. The table has 150,000 to 200,000 clones, approximately 80% seen once. Sample: PBMCs. These TCRs come from a man between 50 and 59 years old in good health and CMV-seropositive.

The genes are TRBV23-1 and TRBJ2-5; 11 positions match TRBD1. TRBV23-1 is sorted into the ORF group, with uncertain function. The CDR3 runs 15 residues. The trim removed 4 bases at V and 5 bases at J, leaving 6 bases unmatched. The CDR3 reads CASSLRTGGRETQYF. CDR3 coding DNA: TGCGCCAGCAGTCTTAGGACAGGGGGCAGGGAGACCCAGTACTTC.

This clone appeared a single time. The chain recombines TRBV12-5 with TRBJ1-1; tentative D call: TRBD1 (5 bases). Germline CDR1 reads LGHNT; CDR2 reads FRNRAP. The CDR3 loop spans 13 amino acids. The V end was cut by 6 bases, the J end by 1 base, with 9 bases between. CDR3 bases: TGTGCTAGTGGCAAAAGGGGGAACACTGAAGCTTTCTTT. Translation gives CASGKRGNTEAFF.